The 8 T cell receptor beta chains below all came from one sample that was sequenced in a study of cytomegalovirus exposure and HLA in healthy donors. In the PCR, 60 Vbeta and 13 Jbeta primers were used. TCRdb keeps only in-frame clones here, not all; method: immunoSEQ multiplex PCR. The table counts some 110,000 clones; roughly 3.7% lies in the top ten. The sequenced sample consisted of PBMCs. The receptors originated from a man between 25 and 39 years old in good health and CMV-seronegative.

The chain uses TRBV5-5 and TRBJ1-6; possibly TRBD1 for D (6 bases). V was shortened by 3 bases and J by 6 bases, with 13 bases between the two germline ends. The germline gives CDR1 SGHKS, CDR2 YYEKEE (reference sequence). The CDR3 extends over 15 amino acids. DNA of the CDR3: TGTGCCAGCAGCTCGACGGACAGTTTTAATTCACCCCTCCACTTT. Residues: CASSSTDSFNSPLHF.

The gene calls are TRBV7-2 and TRBJ2-2; 7 nucleotides agree with TRBD2. Germline assignment: CDR1 SGHTA and CDR2 FQGNSA. The CDR3 is 17 amino acids. J lost 7 bases, V lost 6 bases, and 17 bases had no gene match. CDR3 region: CASRPGSAGPYGGELFF. The CDR3 DNA reads as TGTGCCAGCAGACCCGGTTCAGCGGGGCCTTACGGCGGGGAGCTGTTTTTT.

This chain links TRBV7-3 with TRBJ1-1; 8 bases map to TRBD1. This CDR3 has 14 amino acids. The junction had 5 bases not matched to a gene; V was cut back by 4 bases and J by 4 bases. CDR1 is SGHTA and CDR2 is FQGTGA in the germline V gene. DNA for the CDR3: TGTGCCAGCAGCTACGGACAGGGTTCCACTGAAGCTTTCTTT. Residues: CASSYGQGSTEAFF.

Notes on this clone: The sample has other DNA sequences that encode this CDR3 too. The J gene is TRBJ2-2, the V gene TRBV5-1, with 12 bases aligning to TRBD2. The CDR3 contains 16 residues. Germline V CDR1 and CDR2: SGHRS, YFSETQ. J was trimmed by 1 base and V by 2 bases; bases with no gene match: 0. The CDR3 is CASSLLAGGNTGELFF. CDR3 nucleotides: TGCGCCAGCAGCTTACTAGCGGGGGGGAACACCGGGGAGCTGTTTTTT.

Concerning this clone: One end of the junction varies from germline; a read error may be responsible. Other DNA sequences in this specimen translate into the identical CDR3. This chain uses TRBV2 with TRBJ1-2; TRBD1 agrees at 7 bases. The CDR3 length is 13 residues. Per the germline V gene, CDR1 is SNHLY and CDR2 is FYNNEI. The CDR3 spells CASSGQGRNGYTF. Here the CDR3 DNA reads TGTGCCAGCAGTGGACAGGGTAGGAATGGCTATACCTTC.

V usage is TRBV5-1 and J usage is TRBJ2-3, with D tentatively TRBD2 (6 bases). V was pared by 0 bases and J by 10 bases, with 18 bases between. This CDR3 is built from 15 residues. CDR1 is SGHRS, CDR2 YFSETQ, per germline. The DNA of the CDR3 is TGCGCCAGCAGCTTGGAATTGGCGGGGACGGAGGCGCAGTATTTT. This translates into CASSLELAGTEAQYF.

J is TRBJ2-3 and V is TRBV9, with 11 bases aligning to TRBD2. There are 15 residues in the CDR3. Per the germline V gene, CDR1 is SGDLS and CDR2 is YYNGEE. V dropped 3 bases and J dropped 1; count of bases not matched to a gene: 1. CDR3 DNA sequence: TGTGCCAGCAGCGCGGGACTAGCGGGCACAGATACGCAGTATTTT. It is translated as CASSAGLAGTDTQYF.

The rearrangement uses TRBV5-1 and TRBJ2-5, with D possibly TRBD1 on 6 matching bases. This CDR3 comprises 13 residues. Trimming cost V 4 bases and J 7 bases, with 14 bases left between them. Germline CDR1 SGHRS, CDR2 YFSETQ. CDR3 DNA sequence: TGCGCCAGCAGCCCCGGGGCGACAGGGACCCAGTACTTC. The encoded protein is CASSPGATGTQYF.